This T cell receptor beta chain was identified during a study of T cells in Graves' hyperthyroidism and ophthalmopathy. Overall study: Peripheral blood samples were taken at initial diagnosis, prior to any treatment. Findings and caveats of the study: The model identified upcoming ophthalmopathy a median approximately 6.5 months ahead of onset. Researchers report that a 13 V-J model separated ophthalmopathy from stable hyperthyroidism.

Reasons for excluding patients were uncontrolled infection, other autoimmune disease, pregnancy or lactation. This clonotype was counted between two and nine times. The antigen is undetermined. RNA transcripts gave rise to amplified TCR beta CDR3 regions. TCR CDR3 regions were first amplified by RT-PCR with HTBI primers. Using its own MiXCR run on the multiplex PCR reads, TCRdb lists one record per CDR3 protein. The sample holds approximately 630,000 distinct CDR3 sequences, 15% to 20% seen once. CDR1 MNHNS and CDR2 SASEGT come from the germline V gene. The CDR3 sequence is 15 residues long. The V end lost 11 bases, the J end lost 1 base, and 20 bases lay between the germline ends.

The receptor was derived from a woman aged 25 to 39 with Graves' hyperthyroidism. The material sequenced was blood. V usage is TRBV6-1 and J usage is TRBJ1-1, with D perhaps TRBD1 (6 bases). CDR3 loop: CAGNHETGGNTEAFF. The DNA for the CDR3 is TGTGCCGGAAACCATGAGACAGGCGGGAACACTGAAGCTTTCTTT.